Listed below are T cell receptor beta chains from one sample, sequenced in a study of cytomegalovirus exposure and HLA in healthy donors. TCRdb's table, derived via immunoSEQ multiplex PCR, lists solely in-frame clones and lacks some. The table shows approximately 120,000 clones, with approximately 80% occurring only once. The sequenced sample consisted of PBMCs. Receptors originate from a man in his forties in good health and CMV-seronegative. The CDR3 runs from the conserved cysteine through the conserved F or W. Each record gives: clone size, J gene, V gene, D gene, CDR3 protein, CDR3 DNA. The D gene is left open where the match is weak. Some rows have no size entry. The others give once, few or many, or a class for an expanded clone.

abundance: .
j_gene: TRBJ1-2
v_gene: TRBV5-4
d_gene: .
CDR3aa: CASSLESGRIGYTF
CDR3nt: TGTGCCAGCAGCTTGGAGTCAGGGCGCATTGGCTACACCTTC

abundance: .
j_gene: TRBJ2-1
v_gene: TRBV6-5
d_gene: TRBD1
CDR3aa: CASSRDRGYNEQFF
CDR3nt: TGTGCCAGCAGTCGGGACAGGGGTTACAATGAGCAGTTCTTC

abundance: .
j_gene: TRBJ1-6
v_gene: TRBV19
d_gene: .
CDR3aa: CASSPPFGFALHF
CDR3nt: TGTGCCAGTAGTCCCCCGTTCGGGTTTGCCCTCCACTTT

abundance: .
j_gene: TRBJ2-1
v_gene: TRBV4-1
d_gene: .
CDR3aa: CASSQEGSGAVEQFF
CDR3nt: TGCGCCAGCAGCCAAGAAGGAAGTGGTGCGGTTGAGCAGTTCTTC

abundance: .
j_gene: TRBJ2-1
v_gene: TRBV9
d_gene: .
CDR3aa: CASSEGDTYNEQFF
CDR3nt: TGTGCCAGCTCCGAAGGGGATACCTACAATGAGCAGTTCTTC

abundance: few
j_gene: TRBJ2-3
v_gene: TRBV5-1
d_gene: .
CDR3aa: CASSFDLARVTDTQYF
CDR3nt: TGCGCCAGCAGCTTCGATCTAGCGAGGGTCACAGATACGCAGTATTTT

abundance: once
j_gene: TRBJ2-4
v_gene: TRBV9
d_gene: .
CDR3aa: CASSVGTEDIQYF
CDR3nt: TGTGCCAGCAGCGTAGGTACAGAAGACATTCAGTACTTC

abundance: .
j_gene: TRBJ2-3
v_gene: TRBV4-1
d_gene: TRBD1
CDR3aa: CASSQADDRADTQYF
CDR3nt: TGCGCCAGCAGCCAAGCGGACGACAGGGCAGATACGCAGTATTTT

abundance: .
j_gene: TRBJ1-2
v_gene: TRBV7-9
d_gene: .
CDR3aa: CASSLSRQGYGYTF
CDR3nt: TGTGCCAGCAGCTTGTCGAGGCAGGGCTATGGCTACACCTTC

abundance: .
j_gene: TRBJ2-4
v_gene: TRBV14
d_gene: .
CDR3aa: CASSQAGVRGNIQYF
CDR3nt: TGTGCCAGCAGCCAAGCGGGGGTAAGGGGAAACATTCAGTACTTC

abundance: .
j_gene: TRBJ2-3
v_gene: TRBV7-9
d_gene: .
CDR3aa: CASSFPREQGTQYF
CDR3nt: TGTGCCAGCAGCTTTCCCCGGGAGCAGGGTACGCAGTATTTT

abundance: .
j_gene: TRBJ1-2
v_gene: TRBV28
d_gene: .
CDR3aa: CASIGTDGYTF
CDR3nt: TGTGCCAGCATTGGAACAGATGGCTACACCTTC

abundance: .
j_gene: TRBJ1-6
v_gene: TRBV19
d_gene: .
CDR3aa: CASSGGTVNSPLHF
CDR3nt: TGTGCCAGTAGTGGGGGGACCGTAAATTCACCCCTCCACTTT

abundance: few
j_gene: TRBJ1-4
v_gene: TRBV6-6
d_gene: .
CDR3aa: CASSYEASFANEKLFF
CDR3nt: TGTGCCAGCAGTTACGAGGCCTCCTTTGCTAATGAAAAACTGTTTTTT

abundance: .
j_gene: TRBJ1-6
v_gene: TRBV28
d_gene: .
CDR3aa: CASSLTGGNNSPLHF
CDR3nt: TGTGCCAGCAGCTTGACGGGGGGGAATAATTCACCCCTCCACTTT

abundance: .
j_gene: TRBJ2-2
v_gene: TRBV19
d_gene: .
CDR3aa: CASRPRQNTGELFF
CDR3nt: TGTGCCAGTAGACCCAGACAGAACACCGGGGAGCTGTTTTTT

abundance: .
j_gene: TRBJ1-2
v_gene: TRBV28
d_gene: .
CDR3aa: CACSDSYGYTF
CDR3nt: TGTGCCTGCTCCGACAGCTATGGCTACACCTTC

abundance: .
j_gene: TRBJ2-1
v_gene: TRBV27
d_gene: TRBD1
CDR3aa: CASSFAGQGDVNEQFF
CDR3nt: TGTGCCAGCAGTTTTGCAGGACAGGGGGATGTCAATGAGCAGTTCTTC

abundance: few
j_gene: TRBJ2-3
v_gene: TRBV7-2
d_gene: .
CDR3aa: CASTLSGDTQYF
CDR3nt: TGTGCCAGCACCCTAAGCGGGGATACGCAGTATTTT

abundance: .
j_gene: TRBJ2-3
v_gene: TRBV5-4
d_gene: .
CDR3aa: CASSLDPGGTDTQYF
CDR3nt: TGTGCCAGCAGCTTGGATCCGGGGGGCACAGATACGCAGTATTTT

abundance: few
j_gene: TRBJ2-1
v_gene: TRBV4-1
d_gene: .
CDR3aa: CASSQSVPNEQFF
CDR3nt: TGCGCCAGCAGCCAATCCGTCCCCAATGAGCAGTTCTTC

abundance: once
j_gene: TRBJ1-6
v_gene: TRBV5-4
d_gene: TRBD1
CDR3aa: CASSLGGRQGHLPLHF
CDR3nt: TGTGCCAGCAGCTTGGGAGGTCGACAGGGCCATTTACCCCTCCACTTT